The clone carrying this TCR beta chain was seen more than once but under ten times. The V gene lost 5 bases and the J gene lost 0 bases, with 8 bases spanning the gap. Per the germline V gene, CDR1 is SGHNT and CDR2 is YENEEA. The CDR3 contains 13 residues. The sample belongs to a study of OX40 agonist ivuxolimab in advanced cancers. Repertoires were generated with immunoSEQ multiplex PCR, while TCRdb's copy carries only in-frame clones and drops some. The top ten hold 8.7% of the sample, which has under 95,000 clones, less than 95% seen once. The chain joins TRBV11-3 to TRBJ2-7, with unresolved D. Sequencing used CD4+ or CD8+ T cells sorted from blood, obtained in a trial of the OX40 agonist ivuxolimab. This TCR was sampled from an adult with an advanced solid tumor such as melanoma, head and neck, liver or kidney cancer. The CDR3 region is CASSPQHSYEQYF. The DNA for the CDR3 is TGTGCCAGCAGCCCCCAGCACTCCTACGAGCAGTACTTC.